Described below is a single TCR beta chain sequence and its context. The data originate from a study of blood T cell repertoires in COVID-19. Per the original data handling: Estimates of nucleated cell counts were drawn from the amplification of reference gene primers. Libraries were prepared by immunoSEQ multiplex PCR; TCRdb keeps only in-frame clonotypes and omits some of them. V, J and clone size reflect that table, while D and trimming were determined from the DNA. Of around 140,000 clones in the sample, 75% to 90% were seen once. Germline V CDR1 and CDR2: MNHEY, SVGEGT. The CDR3 runs to 15 residues. Trimming pared 5 bases from V and 0 bases from J, leaving 11 bases between.

The sequence was obtained from a man between 18 and 35 years old with COVID-19, enrolled during active disease. This rearrangement joins TRBV6-2 or TRBV6-3 to TRBJ1-5; D not resolved. Sequencing was performed on peripheral blood. The CDR3 here is CASSLPTHSNQPQHF. The CDR3 nucleotides are TGTGCCAGCAGTCTGCCGACTCATAGCAATCAGCCCCAGCATTTT.